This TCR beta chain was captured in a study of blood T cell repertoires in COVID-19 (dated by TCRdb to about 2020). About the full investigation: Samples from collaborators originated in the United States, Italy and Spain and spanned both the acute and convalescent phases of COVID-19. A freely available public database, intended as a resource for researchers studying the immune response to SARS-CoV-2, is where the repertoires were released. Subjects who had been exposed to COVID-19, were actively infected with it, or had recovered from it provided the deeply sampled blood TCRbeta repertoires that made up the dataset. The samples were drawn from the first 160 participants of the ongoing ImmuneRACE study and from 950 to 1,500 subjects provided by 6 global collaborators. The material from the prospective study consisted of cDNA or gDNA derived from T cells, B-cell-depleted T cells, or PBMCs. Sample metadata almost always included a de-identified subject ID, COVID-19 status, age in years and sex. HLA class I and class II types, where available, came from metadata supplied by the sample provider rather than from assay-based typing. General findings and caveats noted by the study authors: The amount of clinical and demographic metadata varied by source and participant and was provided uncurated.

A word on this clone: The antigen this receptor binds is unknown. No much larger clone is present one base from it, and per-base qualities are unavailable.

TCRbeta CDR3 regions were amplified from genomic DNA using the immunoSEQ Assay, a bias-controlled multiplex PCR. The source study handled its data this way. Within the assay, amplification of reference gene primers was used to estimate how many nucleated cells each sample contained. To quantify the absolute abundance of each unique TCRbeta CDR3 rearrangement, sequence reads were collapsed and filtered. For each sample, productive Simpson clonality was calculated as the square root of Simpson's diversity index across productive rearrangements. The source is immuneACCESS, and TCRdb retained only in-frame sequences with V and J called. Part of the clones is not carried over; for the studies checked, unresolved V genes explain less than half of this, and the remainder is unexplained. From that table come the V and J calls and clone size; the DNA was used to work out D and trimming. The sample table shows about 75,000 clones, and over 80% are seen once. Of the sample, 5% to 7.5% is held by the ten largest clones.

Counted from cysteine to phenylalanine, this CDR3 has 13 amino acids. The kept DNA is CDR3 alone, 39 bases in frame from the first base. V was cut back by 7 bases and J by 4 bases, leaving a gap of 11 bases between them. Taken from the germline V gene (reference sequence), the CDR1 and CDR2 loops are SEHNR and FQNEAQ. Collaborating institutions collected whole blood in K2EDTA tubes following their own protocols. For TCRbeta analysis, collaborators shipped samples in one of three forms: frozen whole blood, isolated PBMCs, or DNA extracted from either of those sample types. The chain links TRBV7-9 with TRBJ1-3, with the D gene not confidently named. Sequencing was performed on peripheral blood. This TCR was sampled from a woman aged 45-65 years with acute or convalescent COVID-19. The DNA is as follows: TGTGCCAGCACCCCGGGTGGCGGAAACACCATATATTTT. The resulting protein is CASTPGGGNTIYF. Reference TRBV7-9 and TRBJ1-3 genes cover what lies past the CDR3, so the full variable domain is DTGVSQNPRHKITKRGQNVTFRCDPISEHNRLYWYRQTLGQGPEFLTYFQNEAQLEKSRLLSDRFSAERPKGSFSTLEIQRTEQGDSAMYLCASTPGGGNTIYFGEGSWLTVV.